The present entry profiles one T cell receptor beta chain with its context. This CDR3 has 16 residues. Per germline, CDR1 SGDLS and CDR2 YYNGEE. Trimming pared 2 bases from V and 0 bases from J, leaving 11 bases between. Sequenced by immunoSEQ multiplex PCR; TCRdb stores in-frame clones only, minus some. The sample holds a few hundred thousand clones, about 89% seen once. The data originate from a study of blood T cell repertoires in COVID-19. Overall study context: PBMCs, B-cell-depleted T cells, or T cells provided the cDNA or gDNA that made up the material.

This clonotype was sampled from a woman aged 45 to 65 who had recovered from COVID-19. The material sequenced was peripheral blood. V gene TRBV9 combines with J gene TRBJ2-2, with D possibly TRBD1 on 6 matching bases. CDR3 sequence (DNA): TGTGCCAGCAGCGTCGGACAGCTCGCGAACACCGGGGAGCTGTTTTTT. As protein: CASSVGQLANTGELFF.